The sequence of this T cell receptor beta chain was determined in a study of Ad26.COV2.S vaccination and SARS-CoV-2 variants. Study findings and constraints: Substantial response breadth was reportedly seen for spike-specific CD8+ and CD4+ T cells after vaccination.

Specified treatment: 15 to 20 received Ad26.COV2.S at low or high dose, single or two shots; 5 received placebo; per-sample allocation not given. Material that was analyzed had been drawn on day 63 after the first vaccine or placebo injection. The individual, an adult aged 18-55 years, was a donor in Boston. Built on an Ad26 vector, the vaccine expressed Wuhan-strain SARS-CoV-2 spike. In regard to this clone: Its antigen is as yet unknown.

Only in-frame clones appear in the TCRdb table, and some are missing; sequencing was by immunoSEQ multiplex PCR. The profile shows 350,000 to 600,000 clones, 89% of them singletons. The receptor was derived from a person aged 18 to 59 who received the Ad26.COV2.S COVID-19 vaccine or a placebo. Specimen: peripheral blood, collected in a trial of Ad26.COV2.S vaccine versus placebo.

The CDR3 bases are TGTGCCAGTAGTCCCGGGGGGCGACAGGGCTCCAATGAGCAGTTCTTC. Protein sequence: CASSPGGRQGSNEQFF. The chain joins TRBV19 to TRBJ2-1; D assignment may be TRBD1 or TRBD2 (7 bases each). V was pared by 5 bases and J by 6 bases, with 20 bases between. The CDR3 runs 16 residues. CDR1 and CDR2 from the germline V gene are LNHDA and SQIVND (reference sequence).